These T cell receptor beta chains were read from a single sample in a study of neurological immune-mediated disorders. TCRdb reprocessed the 5' RACE reads with MiXCR, giving one entry per CDR3 protein. The sample includes around 60,000 distinct CDR3 sequences, more than 3% of them seen just once. Sequencing was carried out using PBMCs. These receptors all come from a woman aged 55-75 years with multiple sclerosis. Both conserved end residues are part of each CDR3. D genes are given only for firm matches. The size entry gives once, few, many, or a class for an expanded clone.

clone size,D gene,V gene,J gene,CDR3 protein,CDR3 DNA
many,-,TRBV9,TRBJ1-5,CASSVGGGNQPQHF,TGTGCCAGCAGCGTAGGGGGTGGCAATCAGCCCCAGCATTTT
many,-,TRBV5-1,TRBJ1-2,CASSLRGEDYGYTF,TGCGCCAGCAGCTTGAGGGGAGAAGACTATGGCTACACCTTC
many,-,TRBV7-8,TRBJ2-7,CASSLEGRNYEQYF,TGTGCCAGCAGCTTAGAGGGCAGGAATTACGAGCAGTACTTC
many,-,TRBV4-1,TRBJ2-7,CASSQVGQGNVEQYF,TGCGCCAGCAGCCAAGTAGGCCAGGGGAACGTCGAGCAGTACTTC
many,-,TRBV20-1,TRBJ2-3,CSARRQPVWVDTQYF,TGCAGTGCTAGGAGGCAGCCGGTTTGGGTAGATACGCAGTATTTT
many,TRBD2,TRBV20-1,TRBJ2-5,CSARDLGAGGHETQYF,TGCAGTGCTAGAGATTTAGGGGCGGGGGGGCATGAGACCCAGTACTTC
many,-,TRBV4-2,TRBJ1-1,CASTFRNTEAFF,TGTGCCAGCACCTTCAGGAACACTGAAGCTTTCTTT
many,TRBD2,TRBV20-1,TRBJ2-5,CSARDWRGGETQYF,TGCAGTGCTAGAGACTGGAGGGGAGGGGAGACCCAGTACTTC
many,TRBD2,TRBV20-1,TRBJ2-1,CSAWTSGRYNEQFF,TGCAGTGCCTGGACTAGCGGGAGATACAATGAGCAGTTCTTC
many,-,TRBV12-3/TRBV12-4,TRBJ1-1,CASRRTGYTEAFF,TGTGCCAGCAGACGAACAGGGTACACTGAAGCTTTCTTT
many,-,TRBV5-1,TRBJ2-1,CASSSGLEGEQFF,TGCGCCAGCAGCTCGGGCCTAGAGGGTGAGCAGTTCTTC